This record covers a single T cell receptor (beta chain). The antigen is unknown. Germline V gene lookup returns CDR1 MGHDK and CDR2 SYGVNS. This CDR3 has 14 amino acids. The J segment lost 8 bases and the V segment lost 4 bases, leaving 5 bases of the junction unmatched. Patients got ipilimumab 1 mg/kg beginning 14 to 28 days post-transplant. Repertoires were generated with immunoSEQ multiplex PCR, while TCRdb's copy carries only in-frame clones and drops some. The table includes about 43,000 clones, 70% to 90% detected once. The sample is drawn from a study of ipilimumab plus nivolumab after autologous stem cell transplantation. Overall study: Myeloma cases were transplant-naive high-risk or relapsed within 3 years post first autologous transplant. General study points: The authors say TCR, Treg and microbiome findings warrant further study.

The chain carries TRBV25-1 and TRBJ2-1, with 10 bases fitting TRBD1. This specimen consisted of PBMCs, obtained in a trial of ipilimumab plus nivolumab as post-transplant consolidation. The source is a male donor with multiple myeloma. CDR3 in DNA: TGTGCCAGCAGTGGGACGACAGGGGGCCATGAGCAGTTCTTC. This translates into CASSGTTGGHEQFF.